Below, 10 T cell receptor beta chains from the same sample are listed, as sequenced in a study of blood T cells in healthy people across ages. A second PCR, run for roughly 7 to 12 cycles, used a sample-barcoded 5' primer plus a J-beta primer mix. TCRdb called the 5' RACE reads again in MiXCR, with one record for every CDR3 protein. Of 500,000 to 650,000 distinct CDR3 sequences listed, about 27% were seen once; the top ten hold approximately 3.3%. The data also belong to a second study, concerning T cells of mothers and their children.

Sequenced input: blood. These receptors were collected from a boy younger than 10 in good health.

This chain connects TRBV7-8 to TRBJ2-7; D is unclear. CDR1 and CDR2 from the germline V gene are SGHVS and FQNEAQ. The V and J ends lost 0 bases and 1 base respectively, with 7 bases between them. This CDR3 region has 14 residues. CDR3 loop: CASSLAARSYEQYF. CDR3 bases: TGTGCCAGCAGCTTAGCCGCTAGGTCCTACGAGCAGTACTTC.

The chain carries TRBV24-1 and TRBJ1-2; D might be TRBD1 (6 bases). The germline V gene has CDR1 KGHDR and CDR2 SFDVKD. The V end was cut by 4 bases, the J end by 3 bases, with 11 bases between. This CDR3 spans 14 amino acids. The CDR3 here is CATSDTGTDYGYTF. Written as DNA, the CDR3 is TGTGCCACCAGTGACACAGGGACCGACTATGGCTACACCTTC.

The rearrangement uses TRBV7-8 and TRBJ1-2; TRBD1 is a possible D gene (5 bases). CDR3 length: 13 residues. The V gene lost 5 bases and the J gene lost 3 bases, with 10 bases spanning the gap. Per the germline V gene, CDR1 is SGHVS and CDR2 is FQNEAQ. The CDR3 protein is CASSHGGDYGYTF. Written as DNA, the CDR3 is TGTGCCAGCAGCCACGGGGGGGACTATGGCTACACCTTC.

This chain joins TRBV15 and TRBJ2-1; 12 bases match TRBD2. The germline CDR1 and CDR2 sequences are LNHNV and YYDKDF (reference sequence). J lost 4 bases, V lost 5 bases, and 6 bases had no gene match. The CDR3 runs to 16 residues. The CDR3 spells CATSGGGLAGYNEQFF. The DNA for the CDR3 is TGTGCCACCAGCGGAGGGGGACTAGCGGGTTACAATGAGCAGTTCTTC.

The chain links TRBV12-3 or TRBV12-4 to TRBJ2-7, with D tentatively TRBD1 (6 bases). The V and J ends lost 5 bases and 2 bases respectively, with 13 bases between them. The length of the CDR3 is 14 residues. The CDR3 sequence is CASSHRERPYEQYF. The CDR3 nucleotides read TGTGCCAGCAGTCACAGGGAAAGACCCTACGAGCAGTACTTC.

The chain combines TRBV6-1 with TRBJ2-2; 7 nucleotides match TRBD1. The CDR3 contains 15 residues. In germline, CDR1 is MNHNS, CDR2 SASEGT. Trimming removed 5 bases from V and 6 bases from J; junction bases left unmatched: 9. This chain's CDR3 is CASSRGGAYPGELFF. The CDR3 DNA reads as TGTGCCAGCAGTCGAGGGGGCGCGTATCCCGGGGAGCTGTTTTTT.

This clonotype was seen at least ten times. This chain uses TRBV5-5 with TRBJ2-2; D unresolved. The V and J ends lost 4 bases and 4 bases respectively, with 14 bases between them. This CDR3 is 15 amino acids long. Germline CDR1 is SGHKS and CDR2 is YYEKEE (reference sequence). CDR3 residues: CASSRPAEPTGELFF. CDR3 nucleotide sequence: TGTGCCAGCAGCCGCCCGGCGGAACCCACCGGGGAGCTGTTTTTT. The whole variable domain, filled in from reference TRBV5-5 and TRBJ2-2, reads DAGVTQSPTHLIKTRGQQVTLRCSPISGHKSVSWYQQVLGQGPQFIFQYYEKEERGRGNFPDRFSARQFPNYSSELNVNALLLGDSALYLCASSRPAEPTGELFFGEGSRLTVL.

This chain's CDR3 is CASSPRQGRSIEKLFF. Written as DNA, the CDR3 is TGTGCCAGCTCACCCCGACAGGGGCGGAGTATTGAAAAACTGTTTTTT. V gene TRBV18 combines with J gene TRBJ1-4; 8 positions match TRBD1. This CDR3 is built from 16 residues. CDR1 is KGHSH, CDR2 LQKENI, per germline. V trimming: 3 bases; J trimming: 7 bases; junction bases outside the gene matches: 10.

V usage is TRBV7-6 and J usage is TRBJ2-1; D not certain. Germline loops: CDR1 SGHVS, CDR2 FNYEAQ. Trimming took 5 bases from V and 4 from J, leaving 18 bases between them. CDR3 length equals 16 residues. CDR3 sequence (DNA): TGTGCCAGCAGCAGCCCCCTCCAAAGAACGTACAATGAGCAGTTCTTC. Translating gives CASSSPLQRTYNEQFF.

This clonotype was seen only once. The chain has TRBV9 and TRBJ1-1, with a weak D call TRBD1 (5 bases). V was pared by 4 bases and J by 6 bases, with 10 bases between. Germline V lookup: CDR1 SGDLS, CDR2 YYNGEE. The CDR3 is 12 residues long. CDR3 amino acids: CASSPWTSEAFF. The DNA of the CDR3 is TGTGCCAGCAGCCCCTGGACATCTGAAGCTTTCTTT.